What follows are 24 T cell receptor beta chains derived from one specimen sequenced in a study of CD8 T cells in ankylosing spondylitis. Study-level points and caveats: What appeared characteristic of ankylosing spondylitis blood was a TCR beta motif of about eight highly homologous variants.

Using its own MiXCR run on the 5' RACE reads, TCRdb lists one record per CDR3 protein. The sample contains 700,000 to 1,000,000 distinct CDR3 sequences, about 10% of which appear only once. No antigen is known for these receptors. The sequenced material came from blood, either unsorted or a sorted T cell fraction (not recorded which). The receptors here all came from a male donor with ankylosing spondylitis.

The chain employs TRBV11-3 and TRBJ2-2; 8 positions agree with TRBD2. The CDR3 consists of 16 residues. CDR1 and CDR2 from the germline V gene are SGHNT and YENEEA. V trimming: 5 bases; J trimming: 2 bases; junction bases outside the gene matches: 7. The CDR3 coding sequence is TGTGCCAGCAGCGACCGCCGGGGGGGAAACACCGGGGAGCTGTTTTTT. Translated: CASSDRRGGNTGELFF.

This clonotype was detected ten times or more. The gene calls are TRBV20-1 and TRBJ2-2; 14 bases agree with TRBD2. J was trimmed by 4 bases and V by 2 bases; bases with no gene match: 3. The CDR3 is 16 amino acids. CDR1 is DFQATT and CDR2 is SNEGSKA in the germline V gene (reference sequence). The CDR3 DNA follows: TGCAGTGCTAGAAGACTAGCGGGAGGGCGCACCGGGGAGCTGTTTTTT. Amino acid sequence: CSARRLAGGRTGELFF.

This clonotype was seen only a few times. The chain links TRBV18 to TRBJ2-6; D is perhaps TRBD1 (6 bases). The germline V gene encodes CDR1 KGHSH and CDR2 LQKENI. The CDR3 totals 16 residues. V was clipped by 8 bases and J by 0 bases, with 14 bases between them. CDR3 protein: CASADSLYSGANVLTF. CDR3 DNA: TGTGCCAGCGCGGACAGTCTTTACTCTGGGGCCAACGTCCTGACTTTC.

The genes are TRBV3-2 and TRBJ2-7; the table calls TRBD2, which could not be checked here. TRBV3-2 is recorded as a pseudogene. This CDR3 has 15 residues. CDR3 protein: CATSQQVPRTYEQYF. The CDR3 region has the DNA TGTGCCACCAGCCAACAGGTCCCTAGGACCTACGAGCAGTACTTC.

This chain connects TRBV29-1 to TRBJ1-5, with D tentatively TRBD1 (6 bases). Deletions cut 5 bases from V and 3 bases from J, with 11 bases between. The CDR3 length is 13 residues. Per the germline V gene, CDR1 is SQVTM and CDR2 is ANQGSEA. In nucleotides, the CDR3 is TGCAGCGTTATGGACAGCCTCAATCAGCCCCAGCATTTT. Its protein product is CSVMDSLNQPQHF. The full variable domain, rest sourced from reference TRBV29-1 and TRBJ1-5, is SAVISQKPSRDICQRGTSLTIQCQVDSQVTMMFWYRQQPGQSLTLIATANQGSEATYESGFVIDKFPISRPNLTFSTLTVSNMSPEDSSIYLCSVMDSLNQPQHFGDGTRLSIL.

The V call is TRBV9, the J call TRBJ2-2; D is unclear. V lost 2 bases and J lost 7, with 6 bases in between. This CDR3 spans 12 amino acids. In germline, CDR1 is SGDLS, CDR2 YYNGEE. CDR3 sequence reads: CASSVDDGELFF. CDR3 coding DNA: TGTGCCAGCAGCGTTGATGACGGGGAGCTGTTTTTT. The full variable domain, with the rest looked up from reference TRBV9 and TRBJ2-2, is DSGVTQTPKHLITATGQRVTLRCSPRSGDLSVYWYQQSLDQGLQFLIQYYNGEERAKGNILERFSAQQFPDLHSELNLSSLELGDSALYFCASSVDDGELFFGEGSRLTVL.

The chain recombines TRBV3-1 with TRBJ1-1; possibly TRBD1 for D (6 bases). The CDR3 runs 11 residues. Trimming pared 8 bases from V and 10 bases from J, leaving 14 bases between. Germline V gives CDR1 LGHDT, CDR2 YNNKEL (reference sequence). The CDR3 sequence: CASGQMDGAFF. CDR3 in DNA: TGTGCCAGCGGACAGATGGATGGAGCTTTCTTT.

The V call is TRBV4-1, the J call TRBJ1-1; 11 nucleotides line up with TRBD1. With V trimmed by 5 bases and J by 3 bases, 5 bases remained unmatched. CDR1 is MGHRA, CDR2 YSYEKL, per germline. This CDR3 spans 15 amino acids. The CDR3 spells CASSMDRGRDTEAFF. CDR3 in DNA: TGCGCCAGCAGCATGGACAGGGGGCGGGACACTGAAGCTTTCTTT.

This chain connects TRBV4-3 to TRBJ2-7, with TRBD2 matching 7 bases. The CDR3 has 14 residues. CDR1 is LGHNA, CDR2 YSLEER, per germline. Germline trimming cut 0 bases from V and 5 bases from J; bases unmatched to any gene: 4. CDR3 residues: CASSQDMGRDEQYF. DNA for the CDR3: TGCGCCAGCAGCCAAGATATGGGGAGGGACGAGCAGTACTTC.

The chain couples TRBV20-1 to TRBJ2-5; 8 bases agree with TRBD1. V gave up 5 bases and J gave up 3 bases; unmatched junction bases: 2. This CDR3 contains 12 residues. CDR1 and CDR2 (germline): DFQATT, SNEGSKA (reference sequence). This CDR3 reads CSAQQGEETQYF. The CDR3 DNA is TGCAGTGCTCAACAGGGGGAAGAGACCCAGTACTTC.

The V call is TRBV6-5, the J call TRBJ1-1, with D perhaps matching TRBD1 (5 bases). V was shortened by 2 bases and J by 4 bases, with 14 bases between the two germline ends. The CDR3 extends over 15 amino acids. Germline V CDR1 and CDR2: MNHEY, SVGAGI. The CDR3 sequence: CASSYRAGWVTEAFF. CDR3 nucleotide sequence: TGTGCCAGCAGTTACCGGGCAGGGTGGGTCACTGAAGCTTTCTTT.

J is TRBJ2-7 and V is TRBV10-1; 10 nucleotides line up with TRBD2. Germline CDR1 reads WNHNN; CDR2 reads SYGVQD (reference sequence). The CDR3 runs 16 residues. V was pared by 6 bases and J by 4 bases, with 12 bases of the junction left unmatched. As DNA, the CDR3 is TGCGCCAGCAGCTCCGACTTGGCTAGCGGGAGTTACGAGCAGTACTTC. It specifies CASSSDLASGSYEQYF.

The sample holds a few counts of this clonotype. Compared with germline, one end of the junction differs, possibly owing to a read error. V usage is TRBV7-7 and J usage is TRBJ2-5, with 10 bases matching TRBD2. The CDR3 length is 17 residues. CDR1 and CDR2 (germline): SSHAT, FNYEAQ (reference sequence). The CDR3 nucleotides are TGTGCTAGCAGCAAGGGCCGGGCTAGCGGGGGCCCAGAGACCCAGTACTTC. It codes for CASSKGRASGGPETQYF. Together with reference TRBV7-7 and TRBJ2-5, the CDR3 gives the full variable domain: GAGVSQSPRYKVTKRGQDVTLRCDPISSHATLYWYQQALGQGPEFLTYFNYEAQPDKSGLPSDRFSAERPEGSISTLTIQRTEQRDSAMYRCASSKGRASGGPETQYFGPGTRLLVL.

V and J are TRBV4-2 and TRBJ2-1; a possible D gene is TRBD2 (6 bases). V was shortened by 0 bases and J by 1 base, with 7 bases between the two germline ends. The CDR3 is 15 residues long. Germline V gene lookup returns CDR1 LGHNA and CDR2 YNFKEQ. The CDR3 DNA follows: TGTGCCAGCAGCCAAGATAGCGGTTCCTACAATGAGCAGTTCTTC. Its translation: CASSQDSGSYNEQFF.

Only a few counts were recorded for this clonotype. The chain couples TRBV6-2 or TRBV6-3 to TRBJ2-7; 7 bases agree with TRBD1. The V segment lost 7 bases and the J segment 1 base; nucleotides outside the gene matches: 7. The germline CDR1 and CDR2 sequences are MNHEY and SVGEGT. The CDR3 has 14 amino acids. The CDR3 bases are TGTGCCAGCAAAGGGGGCTGGAGGTCCTACGAGCAGTACTTC. The encoded protein is CASKGGWRSYEQYF.

The sample holds a few counts of this clonotype. The chain has TRBV11-2 and TRBJ1-4; maybe TRBD1 (5 bases). Deletions cut 1 base from V and 7 bases from J, with 13 bases between. In germline, CDR1 is SGHAT, CDR2 FQNNGV. There are 15 residues in the CDR3. CDR3 nucleotides: TGTGCCAGCAGCTTAGTTGGGGCTGGGGGTGAAAAACTGTTTTTT. Translating it yields CASSLVGAGGEKLFF.

The rearrangement joins TRBV20-1 to TRBJ2-2, with D perhaps TRBD1 (5 bases). The CDR3 covers 14 residues. V lost 6 bases and J lost 3, with 14 bases in between. CDR1 is DFQATT and CDR2 is SNEGSKA in the germline V gene (reference sequence). The CDR3 loop is CSAKPGLDTGELFF. The CDR3 DNA reads TGCAGTGCGAAGCCAGGGTTGGACACCGGGGAGCTGTTTTTT.

This clonotype was seen more than once but under ten times. The chain joins TRBV20-1 to TRBJ2-5; the D gene is possibly TRBD2 (6 bases). This CDR3 comprises 13 residues. From germline, CDR1 is DFQATT and CDR2 SNEGSKA (reference sequence). V dropped 6 bases and J dropped 4 bases, with 15 bases sitting between them. CDR3 sequence reads: CSAAGWRGETQYF. CDR3 coding DNA: TGCAGTGCCGCTGGGTGGAGGGGAGAGACCCAGTACTTC.

The chain carries TRBV20-1 and TRBJ1-1; D may be TRBD1 (6 bases). The germline V gene encodes CDR1 DFQATT and CDR2 SNEGSKA (reference sequence). Trimming cost V 4 bases and J 3 bases, with 12 bases left between them. The CDR3 extends over 13 amino acids. CDR3 DNA: TGCAGTGCTATGGTAAAGGGGGACACTGAAGCTTTCTTT. This codes for CSAMVKGDTEAFF.

There are many counts of this clonotype. J is TRBJ2-3 and V is TRBV20-1; 10 bases align to TRBD1. The J segment lost 5 bases and the V segment lost 8 bases, leaving 10 bases of the junction unmatched. The CDR3 is 14 amino acids. The germline V gene encodes CDR1 DFQATT and CDR2 SNEGSKA (reference sequence). CDR3 region: CSTRQGARGDTQYF. CDR3 in DNA: TGCAGTACTCGACAGGGGGCGCGAGGAGATACGCAGTATTTT.

The table lists this clonotype with a few counts. The chain employs TRBV20-1 and TRBJ2-3, with 10 nucleotides matching TRBD1. CDR1 and CDR2 from the germline V gene are DFQATT and SNEGSKA (reference sequence). The CDR3 loop spans 14 amino acids. The ends lost 5 bases at V and 6 bases at J; junction bases unmatched: 8. The CDR3 spells CSAGGQGPGDTQYF. The DNA for the CDR3 is TGCAGTGCTGGGGGACAGGGGCCCGGGGATACGCAGTATTTT.

This clonotype was detected only a few times. This chain links TRBV12-3 or TRBV12-4 with TRBJ1-6; D is undetermined. Trimming took off 6 bases at V and 8 bases at J, with 26 bases between the two ends. The CDR3 is made up of 18 amino acids. CDR3 protein: CASSLSSAGLKRHSPLHF. Written as DNA, the CDR3 is TGTGCCAGCAGCCTATCTTCCGCGGGCCTAAAGAGGCATTCACCCCTCCACTTT.

The table lists this clonotype with a few counts. V gene TRBV5-1 combines with J gene TRBJ1-6; tentative D call: TRBD1 (6 bases). The CDR3 totals 14 residues. The V and J ends lost 4 bases and 3 bases respectively, with 8 bases between them. CDR1 is SGHRS and CDR2 is YFSETQ in the germline V gene. The CDR3 here is CASSRDIYNSPLHF. The CDR3 region has the DNA TGCGCCAGCAGCCGGGACATCTATAATTCACCCCTCCACTTT.

This clonotype was seen ten or more times. The chain is built from TRBV6-5 and TRBJ1-1; D is undetermined. Deletions cut 0 bases from V and 5 bases from J, with 13 bases between. The CDR3 totals 15 residues. The germline CDR1 and CDR2 sequences are MNHEY and SVGAGI. In nucleotides, the CDR3 is TGTGCCAGCAGTTACTCCCAGTGGCCCGAGACTGAAGCTTTCTTT. This codes for CASSYSQWPETEAFF.